Presented here are 9 T cell receptor beta chains from one specimen sequenced in a study of T cells in Graves' hyperthyroidism and ophthalmopathy. Researchers took RNA transcripts and amplified the TCR beta CDR3 regions from them. HTBI primers were used for first-round RT-PCR of the TCR CDR3. TCRdb re-analysed the multiplex PCR reads in MiXCR, keeping a single row per CDR3 protein. Among about 580,000 distinct CDR3 sequences listed, approximately 15% were seen once. Sequencing used blood. The receptors were sampled from a woman between 25 and 40 years old with Graves' hyperthyroidism that later progressed to Graves' ophthalmopathy.

There are many counts of this clonotype. The V gene is TRBV6-1, the J gene TRBJ2-7; a possible D gene is TRBD1 (5 bases). The CDR3 totals 13 residues. V shed 5 bases and J shed 5 bases, with 13 bases lying between them. Per germline, CDR1 MNHNS and CDR2 SASEGT. In nucleotides, the CDR3 is TGTGCCAGCAGTTATTTGACAGCAAACGAGCAGTACTTC. It encodes CASSYLTANEQYF.

This clonotype was recorded many times. CDR3 region: CASSGNSAKNIQYF. CDR3 DNA: TGTGCCAGCTCGGGGAATTCAGCCAAAAACATTCAGTACTTC. V gene TRBV18 combines with J gene TRBJ2-4; no firm D call. The CDR3 extends over 14 amino acids. CDR1 KGHSH and CDR2 LQKENI come from the germline V gene. Trimming cost V 6 bases and J 0 bases, with 9 bases left between them.

In this sample, this clonotype turned up a few times. A read error is possible here, since a much larger clone lies one base away. The V and J genes are TRBV3-1 and TRBJ1-6; D remains unclear. The CDR3 is 12 residues long. V was clipped by 0 bases and J by 11 bases, with 5 bases between them. CDR1 and CDR2 from the germline V gene are LGHDT and YNNKEL (reference sequence). For the CDR3, the DNA is TGTGCCAGCAGCCAAGACGGGGCACCCCTCCACTTT. Protein: CASSQDGAPLHF.

This clonotype has only one observation. This clone may be a read error of a much larger clone one base away. Without the conserved terminal phenylalanine or tryptophan, this CDR3 likely stems from a read error. The chain is built from TRBV7-3 and TRBJ2-1, with 9 nucleotides matching TRBD2. CDR3 length equals 15 residues. V shed 7 bases and J 6 bases; nucleotides not matched to a gene: 10. CDR1 is SGHTA and CDR2 is FQGTGA in the germline V gene. CDR3 coding DNA: TGTGCCAGCAAGTTGCGGGAGGGCCTTCTCAATGAGCAGTTCTCC. The encoded protein is CASKLREGLLNEQFS.

This clonotype was seen repeatedly, ten times or more. The rearrangement joins TRBV4-1 to TRBJ2-1; 11 bases align to TRBD2. With 4 bases clipped from V and 6 bases from J, the junction kept 14 bases outside the gene matches. Germline-derived CDR1 and CDR2 are MGHRA and YSYEKL. The CDR3 is 18 amino acids. CDR3 DNA sequence: TGCGCCAGCAGCCCCTCAAAAGGCACTAGCGGGAGTGGCAATGAGCAGTTCTTC. It specifies CASSPSKGTSGSGNEQFF.

This clonotype was detected many times. The chain recombines TRBV2 with TRBJ2-2; D is unclear. Per germline, CDR1 SNHLY and CDR2 FYNNEI. V gave up 3 bases and J gave up 5 bases, with 13 bases separating them. There are 15 residues in the CDR3. For the CDR3, the DNA is TGTGCCAGCAGTGAGGTCGTACTGGGGACCGGGGAGCTGTTTTTT. It specifies CASSEVVLGTGELFF.

This clonotype has ten or more counts. The chain carries TRBV20-1 and TRBJ2-1; a weak D match, TRBD2 (6 bases). The germline V gene has CDR1 DFQATT and CDR2 SNEGSKA (reference sequence). This CDR3 spans 12 amino acids. CDR3: CRGSGGENEQFF. For the CDR3, the DNA is TGCAGGGGTAGCGGAGGGGAGAATGAGCAGTTCTTC.

This chain connects TRBV24-1 to TRBJ2-1; D may match TRBD1 or TRBD2 (5 bases each). CDR1 is KGHDR, CDR2 SFDVKD, per germline. There are 15 residues in the CDR3. Trimming left V 2 bases short and J 6 bases short, with 13 bases between. CDR3 in DNA: TGTGCCACCAGTGATTCCGAGGTTGGGGGCAATGAGCAGTTCTTC. Translation gives CATSDSEVGGNEQFF.

In its sample, this clonotype was seen many times. The rearrangement links TRBV6-5 to TRBJ2-5; D not resolved. V shed 2 bases and J shed 5 bases, with 9 bases lying between them. The CDR3 length is 13 residues. CDR1 is MNHEY and CDR2 is SVGAGI in the germline V gene. The CDR3 here is CASSYGLAETQYF. DNA of the CDR3: TGTGCCAGCAGTTACGGGCTCGCGGAGACCCAGTACTTC.